Listed below are T cell receptor beta chains from one sample, sequenced in a study of blood T cell repertoires in COVID-19. Only in-frame clones appear in the TCRdb table, and some are missing; sequencing was by immunoSEQ multiplex PCR. This table holds 300,000 to 450,000 clones, around 90% found once. The source material was PBMCs or T cells enriched from blood (not recorded which). These receptors came from a woman between 18 and 29 years old who had recovered from COVID-19. CDR3s include the opening cysteine and the closing phenylalanine or tryptophan. A D gene is named only where the DNA matches it firmly. The size of a clone is reported for some rows only, either as once, few or many, or as a class for expanded clones.

clone size	V gene	D gene	CDR3 length	J gene	CDR3 protein	CDR3 DNA
NA	TRBV6-5	TRBD1	13	TRBJ2-1	CASGNDRDNEQFF	TGTGCCAGCGGAAATGACAGGGACAATGAGCAGTTCTTC
NA	TRBV5-4	NA	12	TRBJ2-1	CASSLGSNEQFF	TGTGCCAGCAGCTTGGGGAGCAATGAGCAGTTCTTC
NA	TRBV20-1	NA	10	TRBJ2-7	CSARALEQYF	TGCAGTGCTAGGGCCCTCGAGCAGTACTTC
NA	TRBV9	TRBD1	14	TRBJ1-5	CASSQTGDAQPQHF	TGTGCCAGCAGCCAGACAGGGGACGCTCAGCCCCAGCATTTT
NA	TRBV19	NA	18	TRBJ1-2	CASSMKKLGRGANYGYTF	TGTGCCAGTAGTATGAAGAAGTTAGGACGGGGAGCTAACTATGGCTACACCTTC
NA	TRBV18	NA	14	TRBJ1-2	CASSPRGGTDGYTF	TGTGCCAGCTCACCACGAGGAGGAACGGATGGCTACACCTTC
NA	TRBV6-4	NA	14	TRBJ1-5	CASSFMDSIRPQHF	TGTGCCAGCAGTTTTATGGACAGTATTCGGCCCCAGCATTTT
once	TRBV27	NA	12	TRBJ2-7	CASAQGSYEQYF	TGTGCCAGCGCTCAGGGTTCCTACGAGCAGTACTTC
NA	TRBV2	TRBD1	14	TRBJ2-7	CASRRRQGAHEQYF	TGTGCCAGCAGGCGGAGACAGGGGGCTCACGAGCAGTACTTC
few	TRBV30	TRBD1	14	TRBJ1-6	CAWVDRGYNSPLHF	TGTGCCTGGGTGGACAGGGGCTATAATTCACCCCTCCACTTT
NA	TRBV5-1	TRBD1	13	TRBJ2-7	CASSRGQGGEQYF	TGCGCCAGCAGCAGGGGACAGGGGGGCGAGCAGTACTTC
NA	TRBV3-1/TRBV3-2	TRBD1	16	TRBJ2-5	CASCSTGGPLQETQYF	TGTGCCAGCTGCTCGACAGGGGGGCCACTCCAAGAGACCCAGTACTTC
NA	TRBV7-2	NA	15	TRBJ1-2	CASSLRGSFNYGYTF	TGTGCCAGCAGCTTAAGAGGGTCGTTTAACTATGGCTACACCTTC
few	TRBV6-2/TRBV6-3	TRBD1	14	TRBJ1-5	CASNPGQSNQPQHF	TGTGCCAGCAACCCGGGACAGAGCAATCAGCCCCAGCATTTT
NA	TRBV28	TRBD1	16	TRBJ1-6	CASTQPPGTANSPLHF	TGTGCCAGCACCCAACCCCCCGGGACAGCGAATTCACCCCTCCACTTT
NA	TRBV28	NA	15	TRBJ1-2	CASSWGGAKGSGYTF	TGTGCCAGCAGTTGGGGCGGGGCAAAAGGAAGTGGCTACACCTTC
NA	TRBV19	TRBD1	13	TRBJ1-1	CASGRTGGTEAFF	TGTGCCAGTGGAAGAACAGGGGGCACTGAAGCTTTCTTT
NA	TRBV11-2	NA	11	TRBJ2-7	CASSPKGGGQF	TGTGCCAGCAGCCCGAAAGGGGGGGGCCAATTC
NA	TRBV9	TRBD1	13	TRBJ1-2	CASSVGQGIGYTF	TGTGCCAGCAGCGTGGGACAGGGTATCGGCTACACCTTC
NA	TRBV14	NA	13	TRBJ1-2	CASSPVQGSGYTF	TGTGCCAGCAGCCCCGTTCAGGGTTCCGGCTACACCTTC
NA	TRBV19	NA	14	TRBJ1-2	CASSIARVGYGYTF	TGTGCCAGTAGTATCGCGCGTGTCGGCTATGGCTACACCTTC
NA	TRBV7-9	NA	14	TRBJ2-7	CASSLGGIQEEQYF	TGTGCCAGCAGCTTGGGGGGTATACAGGAGGAGCAGTACTTC
NA	TRBV19	TRBD1	14	TRBJ1-5	CASSMKAGGQPQHF	TGTGCCAGTAGTATGAAGGCAGGGGGCCAGCCCCAGCATTTT
NA	TRBV27	TRBD2	20	TRBJ2-2	CASSLRSLLAGHRNTGELFF	TGTGCCAGCAGTTTACGGAGTCTCCTAGCGGGCCACCGCAACACCGGGGAGCTGTTTTTT
NA	TRBV25-1	NA	17	TRBJ1-1	CASSESSTQGYSSEAFF	TGTGCCAGCAGTGAATCGAGCACCCAGGGGTATAGCTCTGAAGCTTTCTTT
NA	TRBV12-3/TRBV12-4	NA	13	TRBJ1-3	CASRAGSGNTIYF	TGTGCCAGCAGAGCAGGGTCTGGAAACACCATATATTTT
NA	TRBV27	NA	11	TRBJ2-7	CASGTTGEQYF	TGTGCCAGCGGTACGACGGGTGAGCAGTACTTC
NA	TRBV24-1	NA	15	TRBJ1-5	CATSGGKVMNQPQHF	TGTGCCACCAGTGGAGGGAAGGTTATGAATCAGCCCCAGCATTTT
NA	TRBV6-5	TRBD1	14	TRBJ1-1	CASSYRRTGTEAFF	TGTGCCAGCAGTTACCGAAGGACAGGAACTGAAGCTTTCTTT